This passage covers 27 T cell receptor beta chains from one sample sequenced in a study of identical twins. From the 5' RACE reads, TCRdb called clonotypes with MiXCR, one entry per CDR3 protein. Among 750,000 to 950,000 distinct CDR3 sequences, approximately 13% were seen once, and the ten largest hold 1.5% to 2%. This sample was shared with a second study, whose subject was yellow fever vaccine responses in identical twins.

Sequencing was carried out using PBMCs. The receptors were gathered from a woman under 30 in good health.

This clonotype was seen ten or more times. The J gene is TRBJ2-5, the V gene TRBV12-3 or TRBV12-4, with D possibly matching TRBD1 (7 bases). This CDR3 spans 15 amino acids. Trimming cost V 6 bases and J 5 bases, with 19 bases left between them. The DNA for the CDR3 is TGTGCCAGCAGCCCCCCCTGGGCGGGACAGGAGACCCAGTACTTC. Amino acid sequence: CASSPPWAGQETQYF.

As concerns this clonotype: The germline gene is not matched at one end of the junction; a read error may be the cause. The gene calls are TRBV12-3 or TRBV12-4 and TRBJ2-3; TRBD1 aligns across 10 bases. This CDR3 has 16 amino acids. The CDR3 DNA reads as TGTGCCAGCAGTTTAAGCGGGACAGGGGTCACAGGTACGCAGTATTTT. Residues: CASSLSGTGVTGTQYF.

The rearrangement links TRBV14 to TRBJ2-7; D is unclear. Trimming removed 1 base from V and 2 bases from J, with 9 bases in between. CDR3 length equals 14 residues. CDR1 is SGHDN, CDR2 FVKESK, per germline. CDR3 sequence reads: CASSQVGKTYEQYF. The DNA for the CDR3 is TGTGCCAGCAGCCAAGTCGGCAAGACCTACGAGCAGTACTTC. The variable domain in full, completed from reference TRBV14 and TRBJ2-7, reads EAGVTQFPSHSVIEKGQTVTLRCDPISGHDNLYWYRRVMGKEIKFLLHFVKESKQDESGMPNNRFLAERTGGTYSTLKVQPAELEDSGVYFCASSQVGKTYEQYFGPGTRLTVT.

In this sample, this clonotype turned up many times. The V and J genes are TRBV29-1 and TRBJ2-1; D is undetermined. There are 10 residues in the CDR3. CDR1 SQVTM and CDR2 ANQGSEA come from the germline V gene. With 8 bases removed from V and 5 bases from J, the gap between germline ends came to 7 bases. CDR3 in amino acids: CSTMNNEQFF. The DNA of the CDR3 is TGCAGCACCATGAACAATGAGCAGTTCTTC.

This clonotype has just a few counts. The chain carries TRBV6-5 and TRBJ2-1, with 11 bases lining up with TRBD2. Germline lookup yields CDR1 MNHEY and CDR2 SVGAGI. This CDR3 is 17 amino acids long. V gave up 0 bases and J gave up 10 bases; unmatched junction bases: 11. CDR3 in DNA: TGTGCCAGCAGTTACTCGATAGGACTAGCGGGTTCTCGGGAGCAGTTCTTC. The encoded protein is CASSYSIGLAGSREQFF.

This clonotype was observed many times. This chain uses TRBV12-3 or TRBV12-4 with TRBJ2-3, with 12 positions matching TRBD2. The CDR3 covers 15 residues. Unmatched junction bases numbered 2, after V lost 6 bases and J lost 1 base. The CDR3 protein is CASRRTSGGTDTQYF. For the CDR3, the DNA is TGTGCCAGCAGGAGGACTAGCGGGGGCACAGATACGCAGTATTTT.

At least ten counts were recorded for this clonotype. The chain couples TRBV12-3 or TRBV12-4 to TRBJ1-1; possibly TRBD1 for D (6 bases). V was cut by 1 base and J by 1 base, with 16 bases left in between. The CDR3 covers 17 residues. Here the CDR3 DNA reads TGTGCCAGCAGTTTAGGCCAGGGGAGGCCTACGAACACTGAAGCTTTCTTT. This sequence encodes CASSLGQGRPTNTEAFF.

The rearrangement joins TRBV12-3 or TRBV12-4 to TRBJ2-4; TRBD1 matches 8 bases. The CDR3 covers 15 residues. V gave up 5 bases and J gave up 2 bases; unmatched junction bases: 5. CDR3 nucleotide sequence: TGTGCCAGCAGTCAGGGGGCTTCCCCCAAAAACATTCAGTACTTC. It encodes CASSQGASPKNIQYF.

This clonotype was seen at least ten times. The V and J genes are TRBV5-1 and TRBJ2-7, with D perhaps TRBD1 (5 bases). The CDR3 is made up of 12 amino acids. V shed 4 bases and J shed 5 bases, with 10 bases lying between them. The V gene's germline CDR1 is SGHRS and CDR2 YFSETQ. The DNA of the CDR3 is TGCGCCAGCAGCCTAGGACAAAACGAGCAGTACTTC. Protein sequence: CASSLGQNEQYF.

V gene TRBV19 combines with J gene TRBJ2-4, with a possible D match to TRBD2 (7 bases). V lost 5 bases and J 3 bases, leaving 14 bases between the germline ends. This CDR3 contains 15 residues. Looked up from germline, CDR1 is LNHDA and CDR2 is SQIVND (reference sequence). The CDR3 reads CASSPLGGGKNIQYF. Written as DNA, the CDR3 is TGTGCCAGTAGTCCTCTGGGAGGGGGCAAAAACATTCAGTACTTC.

The rearrangement links TRBV10-3 to TRBJ2-7; 7 nucleotides align to TRBD2. Germline trimming cut 4 bases from V and 8 bases from J; bases unmatched to any gene: 5. In germline, CDR1 is ENHRY, CDR2 SYGVKD. This CDR3 has 12 amino acids. The CDR3 nucleotides read TGTGCCATCAGTGCTGGGGGGGGGAAGCAGTACGTC. As protein: CAISAGGGKQYV.

The chain links TRBV20-1 to TRBJ2-7, with 16 bases identical to TRBD2. Trimming removed 1 base from V and 1 base from J; junction bases left unmatched: 7. Germline V gene data show CDR1 as DFQATT and CDR2 as SNEGSKA (reference sequence). The CDR3 has 18 amino acids. The CDR3 DNA reads TGCAGTGCTAGAGGGCCGGGACTAGCGGGAGGGAGTTCCTACGAGCAGTACTTC. Its translation is CSARGPGLAGGSSYEQYF.

V is TRBV6-1 and J is TRBJ2-5; no clear D gene. This CDR3 spans 12 amino acids. Trimming cost V 5 bases and J 7 bases, with 11 bases left between them. CDR1 and CDR2 (germline): MNHNS, SASEGT. The CDR3 loop reads CASSSVLWTQYF. The CDR3 DNA reads as TGTGCCAGCAGTTCGGTTCTTTGGACCCAGTACTTC.

The rearrangement links TRBV29-1 to TRBJ2-7, with a possible D match to TRBD1 (6 bases). Germline CDR1 SQVTM, CDR2 ANQGSEA. Trimming cost V 7 bases and J 6 bases, with 13 bases left between them. The CDR3 is 11 amino acids. CDR3 region: CSGEQGVEQYF. In nucleotides, the CDR3 is TGCAGCGGAGAACAGGGAGTCGAGCAGTACTTC.

This clonotype occurred a few times. The rearrangement joins TRBV4-2 to TRBJ1-1; D not certain. The CDR3 runs to 15 residues. V was cut by 7 bases and J by 1 base, with 16 bases left in between. Germline V gene lookup returns CDR1 LGHNA and CDR2 YNFKEQ. The CDR3 loop reads CASTHVADRNTEAFF. The CDR3 DNA is TGTGCCAGCACCCACGTGGCCGATCGGAACACTGAAGCTTTCTTT.

This clonotype was observed a few times. The chain couples TRBV9 to TRBJ2-5; D might be TRBD1 or TRBD2, each matching 5 bases. Trimming stripped 1 base from V and 5 bases from J, with 15 bases between. The CDR3 extends over 15 amino acids. The germline V gene encodes CDR1 SGDLS and CDR2 YYNGEE. CDR3 region: CASSVRWGFEETQYF. Here the CDR3 DNA reads TGTGCCAGCAGCGTAAGATGGGGGTTTGAGGAGACCCAGTACTTC.

The chain couples TRBV6-4 to TRBJ2-3; 9 bases are shared with TRBD2. The CDR3 covers 17 residues. The V and J ends lost 2 bases and 5 bases, in that order; junction bases with no gene match: 11. The germline CDR1 and CDR2 sequences are MRHNA and SNTAGT. The DNA of the CDR3 is TGTGCCAGCAGTGACACATCAACTAGCGGGCGATTAGATACGCAGTATTTT. Amino acids: CASSDTSTSGRLDTQYF.

This clonotype was detected a few times. The chain links TRBV5-1 to TRBJ2-1; 10 positions agree with TRBD1. Germline V gene sequence: CDR1 SGHRS, CDR2 YFSETQ. The CDR3 spans 17 residues. V shed 1 base and J 4 bases; nucleotides not matched to a gene: 8. The CDR3 here is CASSLNSGTGVYNEQFF. CDR3 nucleotides: TGCGCCAGCAGCTTGAATTCTGGGACAGGGGTTTACAATGAGCAGTTCTTC.

There are a few counts of this clonotype. This chain connects TRBV24-1 to TRBJ2-5; a weak D match, TRBD1 (7 bases). Trimming removed 4 bases from V and 3 bases from J, with 17 bases in between. CDR3 length: 16 residues. Germline loops: CDR1 KGHDR, CDR2 SFDVKD. The CDR3 reads CATSDPSGGTEETQYF. The CDR3 DNA is TGTGCCACCAGTGACCCGTCAGGAGGGACAGAAGAGACCCAGTACTTC.

This clonotype showed up just a few times. CDR3 sequence: CASSTGSGSSYNEQFF. The CDR3 DNA reads as TGTGCCAGCAGCACTGGTAGCGGGAGCTCCTACAATGAGCAGTTCTTC. This chain links TRBV12-3 or TRBV12-4 with TRBJ2-1; 9 positions match TRBD2. Germline trimming cut 6 bases from V and 0 bases from J; bases unmatched to any gene: 6. This CDR3 spans 16 amino acids.

Ten or more counts support this clonotype. A junction boundary mismatches the germline segment, possibly from a read error. This chain uses TRBV7-9 with TRBJ2-3; D is perhaps TRBD2 (7 bases). The CDR3 consists of 13 residues. Per germline, CDR1 SEHNR and CDR2 FQNEAQ (reference sequence). CDR3 DNA sequence: TGCGCCAGCAGCCCGGGGGGCTCGGATACGCAGTATTTT. It codes for CASSPGGSDTQYF.

The J gene is TRBJ2-5, the V gene TRBV5-6; D is ambiguous. Germline V lookup: CDR1 SGHDT, CDR2 YYEEEE. Trimming removed 1 base at V and 5 bases at J, with 18 bases between. This CDR3 comprises 16 residues. The CDR3 bases are TGTGCCAGCAGCTTGACTTTGACCCAAGAGAAGGAGACCCAGTACTTC. Translated, it gives CASSLTLTQEKETQYF.

This clonotype has just a few counts. V and J are TRBV20-1 and TRBJ2-3, with D maybe TRBD2 (6 bases). Trimming cost V 5 bases and J 1 base, with 13 bases left between them. CDR3 size: 14 residues. CDR1 is DFQATT and CDR2 is SNEGSKA in the germline V gene (reference sequence). The CDR3 region is CSAPLPGGTDTQYF. Written as DNA, the CDR3 is TGCAGTGCTCCGCTACCGGGGGGCACAGATACGCAGTATTTT.

Many counts were recorded for this clonotype. The chain combines TRBV10-1 with TRBJ2-4, with D uncertain. Trimming removed 3 bases at V and 3 bases at J, with 9 bases between. The CDR3 runs 14 residues. CDR1 and CDR2 from the germline V gene are WNHNN and SYGVQD (reference sequence). CDR3: CASSDKGLKNIQYF. CDR3 DNA sequence: TGCGCCAGCAGTGACAAAGGGCTCAAAAACATTCAGTACTTC.

This clonotype was seen a handful of times. The chain has TRBV6-1 and TRBJ2-5; 8 bases line up with TRBD1. The CDR3 length is 16 residues. The germline V gene encodes CDR1 MNHNS and CDR2 SASEGT. Trimming at V came to 4 bases and at J to 3 bases, leaving 10 bases not matched to a gene. CDR3 DNA sequence: TGTGCCAGCAGTGCTTCGGGACAGGATATGAAAGAGACCCAGTACTTC. Its translation is CASSASGQDMKETQYF.

This clonotype has just a few counts. This sequence joins TRBV6-2 or TRBV6-3 and TRBJ1-1, with D possibly being TRBD1 (5 bases). Per germline, CDR1 MNHEY and CDR2 SVGEGT. V was pared by 7 bases and J by 1 base, with 13 bases between. The CDR3 is 14 residues long. The CDR3 sequence is CASIPRGENTEAFF. The DNA for the CDR3 is TGTGCCAGCATCCCCCGAGGGGAGAACACTGAAGCTTTCTTT.

This clonotype was detected only a few times. The V call is TRBV4-1, the J call TRBJ2-2; a possible D gene is TRBD1 (7 bases). Germline lookup yields CDR1 MGHRA and CDR2 YSYEKL. The CDR3 consists of 16 residues. Trimming pared 1 base from V and 1 base from J, leaving 10 bases between. The CDR3 nucleotides read TGCGCCAGCAGCCAAGGCGGGACAGTGAACACCGGGGAGCTGTTTTTT. It is translated as CASSQGGTVNTGELFF.